A single sample is the source of the 8 T cell receptor beta chains below, sequenced in a study of regulatory T cells in long-lasting Graves disease. Sample time point: persistent/refractory GD, antithyroid drugs over 5 years with positive TRAb. Extracted RNA from PBMCs served as the source of the TCR library. TCR beta libraries were built with iRepertoire HTBI primers and Arm-PCR of CDR3 regions. Using its own MiXCR run on the multiplex PCR reads, TCRdb lists one record per CDR3 protein. The table includes about 660,000 distinct CDR3 sequences, about 32% detected once. The input for sequencing was peripheral blood mononuclear cells (PBMCs), taken when the disease was refractory, from a patient treated with antithyroid drugs. The receptor source for this set is a female donor with Graves disease.

The table lists this clonotype with a few counts. V is TRBV6-1 and J is TRBJ1-5, with D unclear. Trimming removed 6 bases from V and 6 bases from J, with 12 bases in between. The CDR3 length is 13 residues. The germline CDR1 and CDR2 sequences are MNHNS and SASEGT. The CDR3 spells CASRPRSSQPQHF. The DNA for the CDR3 is TGTGCCAGCAGGCCAAGGTCCAGTCAGCCCCAGCATTTT.

The rearrangement uses TRBV6-1 and TRBJ2-7; 16 bases map to TRBD2. This CDR3 is 19 amino acids long. From germline, CDR1 is MNHNS and CDR2 SASEGT. V trimming: 5 bases; J trimming: 6 bases; junction bases outside the gene matches: 16. CDR3 loop: CASSPIPPGLAGGPSEQYF. Written as DNA, the CDR3 is TGTGCCAGCAGTCCGATCCCCCCGGGACTAGCGGGAGGGCCGAGCGAGCAGTACTTC.

A few counts support this clonotype. This chain connects TRBV11-2 to TRBJ1-5; tentatively, D is TRBD1 (6 bases). Trimming removed 6 bases from V and 8 bases from J, with 17 bases in between. There are 14 residues in the CDR3. Germline-derived CDR1 and CDR2 are SGHAT and FQNNGV. The CDR3 sequence is CASSSQGFGEPQHF. The CDR3 DNA is TGTGCCAGCAGTTCCCAGGGGTTCGGGGAGCCCCAGCATTTT.

The chain uses TRBV12-3 or TRBV12-4 and TRBJ1-2; 8 bases align to TRBD1. V dropped 3 bases and J dropped 5; count of bases not matched to a gene: 11. The CDR3 contains 16 residues. The CDR3 region has the DNA TGTGCCAGCAGTTTTAGGCCCCGGGACAGGTTTTATGGCTACACCTTC. Its translation is CASSFRPRDRFYGYTF.

The rearrangement uses TRBV27 and TRBJ1-2; D may be TRBD1 (6 bases). In germline, CDR1 is MNHEY, CDR2 SMNVEV (reference sequence). The CDR3 has 13 residues. V lost 3 bases and J 5 bases, leaving 10 bases between the germline ends. The CDR3 nucleotides read TGTGCCAGCAGTTTCGGGGGCCCTTATGGCTACACCTTC. Its translation is CASSFGGPYGYTF.

The chain has TRBV6-1 and TRBJ2-7; possibly TRBD2 for D (6 bases). The germline V gene encodes CDR1 MNHNS and CDR2 SASEGT. V was pared by 2 bases and J by 3 bases, with 14 bases between. The CDR3 has 15 residues. Written as DNA, the CDR3 is TGTGCCAGCAGTGAAAATGTGGAGGGATACTACGAGCAGTACTTC. Translating it yields CASSENVEGYYEQYF.

This clonotype occurred a few times. This sequence joins TRBV7-6 and TRBJ2-7; 13 bases fit TRBD2. J gave up 0 bases and V 4 bases, and 6 bases lay outside the gene matches. CDR3 size: 17 residues. Looked up from germline, CDR1 is SGHVS and CDR2 is FNYEAQ. The CDR3 nucleotides read TGTGCCAGCAGCTCCCTGGGGACTAGCGGGAACTCCTACGAGCAGTACTTC. Protein sequence: CASSSLGTSGNSYEQYF.

The chain carries TRBV3-1 and TRBJ2-7, with D perhaps TRBD2 (6 bases). CDR3 length: 17 residues. V was cut by 0 bases and J by 1 base, with 16 bases left in between. Looked up from germline, CDR1 is LGHDT and CDR2 is YNNKEL (reference sequence). The chain's CDR3 is CASSQDSRTKPSYEQYF. In DNA, the CDR3 is TGTGCCAGCAGCCAAGATTCCCGGACTAAGCCGTCCTACGAGCAGTACTTC.